This T cell receptor (beta chain) comes out of a study of shared T cell receptors in the human thymus. The CDR3 contains 16 residues. Libraries were prepared by immunoSEQ multiplex PCR; TCRdb keeps only in-frame clonotypes and omits some of them. The profile shows 720,000 or so clones, over 75% of them singletons. This clone was detected a few times. These records were also assigned to another study, of human thymus T cells. That paper adds: Healthy Finnish infants undergoing corrective surgery for congenital heart defects provided the donor material. Thymic samples were excised during corrective heart operations. Thymic and blood repertoires appeared to carry a bias in their V and J gene usage. Overlap was high between thymic repertoires from unrelated individuals, as reported in related research.

The chain combines TRBV12-1 with TRBJ1-1; the table calls TRBD1, which could not be checked here. TRBV12-1 is labeled a pseudogene. This TCR derives from a girl under three years old with a congenital heart defect. The material sequenced was thymocytes. CDR3: CASSPASGRGHTEAFF. In nucleotides, the CDR3 is TGTGCCAGCAGCCCCGCCAGCGGCAGGGGGCACACTGAAGCTTTCTTT.